The 17 T cell receptor beta chains below were found in one sample sequenced in a study of blood T cell repertoires in COVID-19. Generated by immunoSEQ multiplex PCR, the TCRdb table keeps only in-frame clones and is missing some. The sample yields over 110,000 clones, 84% seen once. The material sequenced was PBMCs or T cells enriched from blood (not recorded which). All receptors come from a middle-aged man in a cohort exposed to, infected with or recovered from COVID-19 (not recorded which).

The V call is TRBV6-5, the J call TRBJ2-7; 9 positions agree with TRBD2. The junction had 5 bases not matched to a gene; V was cut back by 4 bases and J by 1 base. CDR1 MNHEY and CDR2 SVGAGI come from the germline V gene. The CDR3 runs to 15 residues. CDR3 sequence: CASSSSSGESYEQYF. In nucleotides, the CDR3 is TGTGCCAGCAGTTCTTCTAGCGGGGAATCCTACGAGCAGTACTTC.

The table lists this clone with a count of one. The V call is TRBV2, the J call TRBJ1-2; 7 bases are shared with TRBD1. The V segment lost 5 bases and the J segment 4 bases; nucleotides outside the gene matches: 4. The CDR3 spans 13 residues. The germline V gene encodes CDR1 SNHLY and CDR2 FYNNEI. The CDR3 is CASSRTGSYGYTF. The CDR3 region has the DNA TGTGCCAGCAGTAGGACAGGATCCTATGGCTACACCTTC.

The rearrangement uses TRBV15 and TRBJ2-2; 15 bases fit TRBD2. With 0 bases clipped from V and 3 bases from J, the junction kept 5 bases outside the gene matches. CDR3 length equals 19 residues. Germline V gene data show CDR1 as LNHNV and CDR2 as YYDKDF (reference sequence). CDR3 sequence (DNA): TGTGCCACCAGCAGAGATAAAGGACTAGCGGGAGGGCACACCGGGGAGCTGTTTTTT. Translation: CATSRDKGLAGGHTGELFF.

The chain employs TRBV4-3 and TRBJ2-5, with 14 bases matching TRBD2. Trimming at V came to 3 bases and at J to 4 bases, leaving 4 bases not matched to a gene. This CDR3 is 16 amino acids long. Germline CDR1 is LGHNA and CDR2 is YSLEER. CDR3 in amino acids: CASSQEGLAGAETQYF. The CDR3 region has the DNA TGCGCCAGCAGCCAGGAGGGACTAGCGGGGGCAGAGACCCAGTACTTC.

The chain carries TRBV7-6 and TRBJ2-3, with 10 positions matching TRBD2. The CDR3 consists of 16 residues. Germline V lookup: CDR1 SGHVS, CDR2 FNYEAQ. V was pared by 5 bases and J by 0 bases, with 5 bases of the junction left unmatched. The CDR3 here is CASSVSGGVSTDTQYF. Here the CDR3 DNA reads TGTGCCAGCAGCGTAAGCGGGGGGGTAAGCACAGATACGCAGTATTTT.

This clone was detected once. This chain connects TRBV10-3 to TRBJ1-2; tentative D call: TRBD1 (6 bases). CDR3 size: 13 residues. Germline V CDR1 and CDR2: ENHRY, SYGVKD. V lost 7 bases and J lost 4, with 13 bases in between. The CDR3 DNA sequence: TGTGCCATCACCAAGGACAGCCTCTATGGCTACACCTTC. Its protein product is CAITKDSLYGYTF.

The J gene is TRBJ2-1, the V gene TRBV29-1; D remains ambiguous. This CDR3 has 11 amino acids. Germline V gene sequence: CDR1 SQVTM, CDR2 ANQGSEA. V was pared by 3 bases and J by 4 bases, with 4 bases between. The CDR3 protein is CSVDPYNEQFF. As DNA, the CDR3 is TGCAGCGTTGATCCTTACAATGAGCAGTTCTTC.

This sequence joins TRBV28 and TRBJ2-7, with D maybe TRBD1 (5 bases). Germline loops: CDR1 MDHEN, CDR2 SYDVKM. The CDR3 contains 13 residues. Trimming cost V 2 bases and J 2 bases, with 7 bases left between them. The CDR3 DNA sequence: TGTGCCAGCAGTTTACAGGGAACCTACGAGCAGTACTTC. Protein product: CASSLQGTYEQYF.

The chain links TRBV19 to TRBJ2-3; 7 positions match TRBD1. J lost 2 bases, V lost 3 bases, and 11 bases had no gene match. The length of the CDR3 is 17 residues. Germline CDR1 LNHDA, CDR2 SQIVND (reference sequence). For the CDR3, the DNA is TGTGCCAGTAGTATTCCTACAGGGGACCCCACCACAGATACGCAGTATTTT. This codes for CASSIPTGDPTTDTQYF. Complete variable domain (other parts from reference TRBV19 and TRBJ2-3): DGGITQSPKYLFRKEGQNVTLSCEQNLNHDAMYWYRQDPGQGLRLIYYSQIVNDFQKGDIAEGYSVSREKKESFPLTVTSAQKNPTAFYLCASSIPTGDPTTDTQYFGPGTRLTVL.

This rearrangement joins TRBV9 to TRBJ2-3, with 7 bases fitting TRBD1. Trimming at V came to 3 bases and at J to 1 base, leaving 14 bases not matched to a gene. Germline values: CDR1 SGDLS, CDR2 YYNGEE. The CDR3 has 18 amino acids. The CDR3 loop is CASSARTLDRAGTDTQYF. CDR3 coding DNA: TGTGCCAGCAGCGCACGGACCCTAGACAGGGCCGGCACAGATACGCAGTATTTT.

The chain has TRBV21-1 and TRBJ2-1; the table names TRBD2, a call not compared with the DNA. TRBV21-1 is reported as a pseudogene. The CDR3 sequence is 18 residues long. CDR3 nucleotide sequence: TGTGCCAGCAGCAAAGGGACTAGCGGGAGGGTAACGGGTAATGAGCAGTTCTTC. Translating gives CASSKGTSGRVTGNEQFF.

This chain uses TRBV20-1 with TRBJ2-5; D is unresolved. Germline CDR1 is DFQATT and CDR2 is SNEGSKA (reference sequence). The V and J ends lost 4 bases and 3 bases respectively, with 6 bases between them. This CDR3 region has 11 residues. CDR3 sequence (DNA): TGCAGTGCTATAGCTAAAGAGACCCAGTACTTC. This sequence encodes CSAIAKETQYF.

V gene TRBV7-8 combines with J gene TRBJ1-2, with D tentatively TRBD1 (6 bases). The CDR3 length is 14 residues. CDR1 is SGHVS, CDR2 FQNEAQ, per germline. Trimming pared 5 bases from V and 8 bases from J, leaving 18 bases between. The CDR3 here is CASSGGGPHRGYTF. CDR3 nucleotides: TGTGCCAGCAGCGGGGGGGGCCCTCATAGGGGCTACACCTTC. Based on the CDR3 plus reference TRBV7-8 and TRBJ1-2, the full variable domain is GAGVSQSPRYKVAKRGQDVALRCDPISGHVSLFWYQQALGQGPEFLTYFQNEAQLDKSGLPSDRFFAERPEGSVSTLKIQRTQQEDSAVYLCASSGGGPHRGYTFGSGTRLTVV.

This clone turned up a few times. The chain carries TRBV6-5 and TRBJ1-2; 7 nucleotides line up with TRBD1. The CDR3 runs to 16 residues. Trimming at V came to 4 bases and at J to 7 bases, leaving 15 bases not matched to a gene. Germline CDR1 reads MNHEY; CDR2 reads SVGAGI. This CDR3 reads CASSFQNRDRAGGYTF. In nucleotides, the CDR3 is TGTGCCAGCAGTTTCCAAAACCGCGACAGGGCGGGTGGCTACACCTTC.

The chain recombines TRBV24-1 with TRBJ1-1, with 7 positions matching TRBD1. The CDR3 length is 16 residues. Trimming cost V 5 bases and J 4 bases; bases outside gene matches: 12. Germline lookup yields CDR1 KGHDR and CDR2 SFDVKD. CDR3 amino acids: CATSVPTGAEATEAFF. CDR3 nucleotides: TGTGCCACCAGTGTACCCACAGGGGCAGAGGCCACTGAAGCTTTCTTT.

This clone was seen once. This chain uses TRBV5-5 with TRBJ1-5, with TRBD1 matching 9 bases. Per the germline V gene, CDR1 is SGHKS and CDR2 is YYEKEE (reference sequence). With V trimmed by 2 bases and J by 5 bases, 8 bases remained unmatched. The CDR3 sequence is 16 residues long. The CDR3 sequence is CASSLRPDRGDQPQHF. In DNA form, the CDR3 reads TGTGCCAGCAGCTTAAGGCCCGACAGGGGGGATCAGCCCCAGCATTTT.

The gene calls are TRBV4-2 and TRBJ1-1; D might be TRBD1 (5 bases). Germline loops: CDR1 LGHNA, CDR2 YNFKEQ. V was shortened by 4 bases and J by 5 bases, with 17 bases between the two germline ends. This CDR3 is 15 amino acids long. The CDR3: CASSRDPGGGTEAFF. DNA of the CDR3: TGTGCCAGCAGCCGAGACCCTGGGGGGGGAACTGAAGCTTTCTTT.